This entry concerns a single TCR beta chain. The data derive from a study of blood T cell repertoires in COVID-19. In the study overall: COVID-19 samples, acute and convalescent, were from the United States, Italy and Spain. From T cells, B-cell-depleted T cells, or PBMCs came the material, which was cDNA or gDNA.

Germline V gene lookup returns CDR1 LGHDT and CDR2 YNNKEL (reference sequence). There are 13 residues in the CDR3. Trimming took off 2 bases at V and 7 bases at J, with 8 bases between the two ends. Original data processing: Nucleated cell number was recorded as an estimate derived from reference gene primer amplification. Sequencing used immunoSEQ multiplex PCR; TCRdb keeps in-frame clones, though not all of them. The D gene and trimming were derived from the DNA, and the V and J assignments and clone size from that table. The repertoire has about 150,000 clones, roughly three quarters of them found once; the top ten carry about 9%.

The receptor was isolated from a man aged 50-60 years with active or convalescent COVID-19. This chain joins TRBV3-1 (or the pseudogene TRBV3-2) and TRBJ1-4; D is possibly TRBD1 (5 bases). The sequenced sample was peripheral blood. The CDR3 is CASSQRGSEKLFF. CDR3 DNA sequence: TGTGCCAGCAGCCAACGGGGGAGTGAAAAACTGTTTTTT.